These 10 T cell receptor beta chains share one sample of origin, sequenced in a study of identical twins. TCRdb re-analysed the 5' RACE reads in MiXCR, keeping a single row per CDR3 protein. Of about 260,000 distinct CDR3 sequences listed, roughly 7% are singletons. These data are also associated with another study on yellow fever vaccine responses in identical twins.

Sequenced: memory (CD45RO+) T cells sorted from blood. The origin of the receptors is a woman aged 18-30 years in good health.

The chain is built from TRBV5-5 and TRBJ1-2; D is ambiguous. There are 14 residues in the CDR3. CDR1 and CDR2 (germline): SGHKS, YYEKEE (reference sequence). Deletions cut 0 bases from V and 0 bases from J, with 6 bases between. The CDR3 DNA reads TGTGCCAGCAGCTTGGTGCCTACTAACTATGGCTACACCTTC. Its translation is CASSLVPTNYGYTF.

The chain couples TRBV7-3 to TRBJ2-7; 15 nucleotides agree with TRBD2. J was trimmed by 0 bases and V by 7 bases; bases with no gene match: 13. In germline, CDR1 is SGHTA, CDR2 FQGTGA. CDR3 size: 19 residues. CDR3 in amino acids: CASIPRTSGRDELSYEQYF. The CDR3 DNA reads TGTGCCAGCATACCTCGGACTAGCGGGAGGGATGAACTCTCCTACGAGCAGTACTTC.

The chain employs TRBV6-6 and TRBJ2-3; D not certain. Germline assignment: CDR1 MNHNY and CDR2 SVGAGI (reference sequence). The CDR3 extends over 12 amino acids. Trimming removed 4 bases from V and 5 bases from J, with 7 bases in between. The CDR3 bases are TGTGCCAGCAGTTTTAGTGAAGATACGCAGTATTTT. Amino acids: CASSFSEDTQYF.

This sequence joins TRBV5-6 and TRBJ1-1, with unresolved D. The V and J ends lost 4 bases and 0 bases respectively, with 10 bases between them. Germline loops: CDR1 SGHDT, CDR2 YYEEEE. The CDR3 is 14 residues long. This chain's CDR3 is CASSKVSVNTEAFF. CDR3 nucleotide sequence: TGTGCCAGCAGCAAGGTTAGTGTGAACACTGAAGCTTTCTTT.

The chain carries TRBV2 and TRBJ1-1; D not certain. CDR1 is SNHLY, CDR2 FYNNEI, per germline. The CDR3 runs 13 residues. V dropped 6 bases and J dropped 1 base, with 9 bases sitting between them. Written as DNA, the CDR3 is TGTGCCAGCAGGATCACAAGGAACACTGAAGCTTTCTTT. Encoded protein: CASRITRNTEAFF.

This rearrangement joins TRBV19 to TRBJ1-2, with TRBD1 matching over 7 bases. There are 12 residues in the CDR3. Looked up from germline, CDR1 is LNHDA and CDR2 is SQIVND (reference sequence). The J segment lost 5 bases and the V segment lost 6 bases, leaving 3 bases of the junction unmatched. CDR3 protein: CASRAQGYGYTF. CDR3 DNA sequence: TGTGCCAGTAGAGCACAGGGGTATGGCTACACCTTC.

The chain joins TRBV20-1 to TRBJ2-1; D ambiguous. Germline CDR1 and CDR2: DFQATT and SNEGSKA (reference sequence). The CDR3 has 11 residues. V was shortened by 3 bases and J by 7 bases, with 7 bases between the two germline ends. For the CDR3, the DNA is TGCAGTGCTAGTAGAGAGAATGAGCAGTTCTTC. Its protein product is CSASRENEQFF.

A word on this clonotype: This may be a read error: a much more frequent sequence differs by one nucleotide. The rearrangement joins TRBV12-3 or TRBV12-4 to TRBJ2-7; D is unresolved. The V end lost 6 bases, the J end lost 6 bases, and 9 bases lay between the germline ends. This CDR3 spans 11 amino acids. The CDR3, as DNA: TGTGCCAGCAGGTTGAGGTCCGAGCAGTACTTC. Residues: CASRLRSEQYF.

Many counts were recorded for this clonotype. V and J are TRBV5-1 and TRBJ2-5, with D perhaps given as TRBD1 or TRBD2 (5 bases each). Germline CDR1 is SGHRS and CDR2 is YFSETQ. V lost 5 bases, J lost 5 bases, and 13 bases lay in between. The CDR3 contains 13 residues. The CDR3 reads CASSRDLRETQYF. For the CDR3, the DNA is TGCGCCAGCAGTCGGGACCTCAGGGAGACCCAGTACTTC. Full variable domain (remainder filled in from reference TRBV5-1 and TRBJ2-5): KAGVTQTPRYLIKTRGQQVTLSCSPISGHRSVSWYQQTPGQGLQFLFEYFSETQRNKGNFPGRFSGRQFSNSRSEMNVSTLELGDSALYLCASSRDLRETQYFGPGTRLLVL.

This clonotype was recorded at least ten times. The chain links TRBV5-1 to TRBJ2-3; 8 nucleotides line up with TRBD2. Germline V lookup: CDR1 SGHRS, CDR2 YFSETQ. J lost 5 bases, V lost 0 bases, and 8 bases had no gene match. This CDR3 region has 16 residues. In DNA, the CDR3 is TGCGCCAGCAGCTTGGCTAGAGGACTAGCATTAGATACGCAGTATTTT. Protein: CASSLARGLALDTQYF.